This T cell receptor (beta chain) is from a study of T cell responses to AZD1222 COVID-19 vaccine. The protocol was immunoSEQ multiplex PCR, while the TCRdb copy is restricted to in-frame clones and leaves out a portion. The table has around 200,000 clones, 80% to 90% seen once. A remark on this clone: Its antigen is currently unknown.

The V end was cut by 7 bases, the J end by 4 bases, with 10 bases between. The germline CDR1 and CDR2 sequences are LGHDT and YNNKEL (reference sequence). The CDR3 length is 12 residues. General study points: Mostly white British, mostly female donors; authors suggested clonal diversity may be underestimated.

Source: peripheral blood, taken on day 0 of AZD1222 vaccination. This clonotype originated in an adult in good health. The chain couples TRBV3-1 (or the pseudogene TRBV3-2) to TRBJ2-5; no reliable D call. The CDR3 DNA reads as TGTGCCAGCAACTCGGCCGGAGAGACCCAGTACTTC. Translated: CASNSAGETQYF.